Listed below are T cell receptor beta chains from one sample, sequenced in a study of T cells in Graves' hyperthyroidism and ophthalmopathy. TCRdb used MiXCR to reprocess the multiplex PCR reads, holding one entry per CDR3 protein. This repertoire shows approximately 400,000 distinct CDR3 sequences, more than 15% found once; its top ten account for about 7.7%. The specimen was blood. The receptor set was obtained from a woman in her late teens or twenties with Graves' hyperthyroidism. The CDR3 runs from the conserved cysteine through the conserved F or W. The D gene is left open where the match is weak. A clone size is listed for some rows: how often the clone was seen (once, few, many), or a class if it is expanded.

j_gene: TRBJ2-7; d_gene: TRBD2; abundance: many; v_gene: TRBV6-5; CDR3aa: CASSYDRTRDYEQYF; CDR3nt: TGTGCCAGCAGTTACGATCGGACTAGAGACTACGAGCAGTACTTC
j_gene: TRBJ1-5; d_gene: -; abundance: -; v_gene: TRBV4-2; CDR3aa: CASSQDHGQPQHF; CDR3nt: TGTGCCAGCAGCCAAGATCACGGTCAGCCCCAGCATTTT
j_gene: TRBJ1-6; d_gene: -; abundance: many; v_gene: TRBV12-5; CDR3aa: CASGLVRQAGSSVIYNSPLHF; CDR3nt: TGTGCTAGTGGTTTGGTAAGACAGGCGGGGAGCTCCGTCATCTATAATTCACCCCTCCACTTT
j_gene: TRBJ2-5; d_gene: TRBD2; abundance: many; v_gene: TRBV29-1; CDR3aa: CSVLGGRAAETQYF; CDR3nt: TGCAGCGTTCTTGGCGGGAGGGCCGCGGAGACCCAGTACTTC
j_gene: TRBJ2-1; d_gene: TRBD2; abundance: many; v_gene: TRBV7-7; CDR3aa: CASSPGGRLAGIPYNEQFF; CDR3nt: TGTGCTAGCAGCCCCGGGGGACGACTAGCGGGCATTCCCTACAATGAGCAGTTCTTC
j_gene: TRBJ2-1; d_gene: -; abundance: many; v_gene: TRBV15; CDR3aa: CATSRDLGDYNEQFF; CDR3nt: TGTGCCACCAGCAGAGATCTAGGGGACTACAATGAGCAGTTCTTC
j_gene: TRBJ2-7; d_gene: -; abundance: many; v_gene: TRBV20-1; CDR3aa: CSAKRNPSYEQYF; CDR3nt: TGCAGTGCCAAGCGCAATCCCTCCTACGAGCAGTACTTC
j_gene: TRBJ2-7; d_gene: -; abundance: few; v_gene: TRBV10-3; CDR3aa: CAISEPLGSLEQYF; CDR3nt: TGTGCCATCAGTGAGCCCCTCGGGAGCCTCGAGCAGTACTTC
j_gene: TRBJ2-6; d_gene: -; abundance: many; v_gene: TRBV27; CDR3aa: CASSLAGANVLTF; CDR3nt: TGTGCCAGCAGTTTAGCTGGGGCCAACGTCCTGACTTTC
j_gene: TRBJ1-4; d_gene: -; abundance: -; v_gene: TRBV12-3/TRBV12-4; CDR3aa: CASSLVSRDEKLFF; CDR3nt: TGTGCCAGCAGTTTAGTCAGTAGAGATGAAAAACTGTTTTTT
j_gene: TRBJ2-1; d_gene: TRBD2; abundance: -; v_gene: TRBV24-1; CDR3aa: CATGKREGNEQFF; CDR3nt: TGTGCCACCGGGAAGCGGGAGGGGAATGAGCAGTTCTTC
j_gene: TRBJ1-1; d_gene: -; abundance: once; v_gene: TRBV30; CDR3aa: CAWSGRWGMNTEAFF; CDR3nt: TGTGCCTGGAGTGGACGTTGGGGCATGAACACTGAAGCTTTCTTT
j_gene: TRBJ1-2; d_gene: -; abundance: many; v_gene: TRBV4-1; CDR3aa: CASSQEVTANYGYTF; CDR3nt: TGCGCCAGCAGCCAAGAGGTCACCGCGAACTATGGCTACACCTTC
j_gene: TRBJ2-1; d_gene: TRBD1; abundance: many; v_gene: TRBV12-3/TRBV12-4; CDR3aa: CASSLLQGARNEQFF; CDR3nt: TGTGCCAGCAGTTTATTACAGGGGGCAAGAAATGAGCAGTTCTTC
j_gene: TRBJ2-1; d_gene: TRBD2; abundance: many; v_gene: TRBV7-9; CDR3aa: CASSPREAGTSVKQFF; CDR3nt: TGTGCCAGCAGCCCGAGAGAAGCCGGGACTAGCGTAAAACAGTTCTTC
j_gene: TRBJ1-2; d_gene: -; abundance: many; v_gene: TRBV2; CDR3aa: CASSGAAGISYGYTF; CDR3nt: TGTGCCAGCAGCGGCGCCGCAGGGATAAGCTATGGCTACACCTTC
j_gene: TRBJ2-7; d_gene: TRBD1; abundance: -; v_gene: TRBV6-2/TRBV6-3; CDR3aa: CASSSGQGTFEQYF; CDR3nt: TGTGCCAGCAGTTCGGGACAGGGGACGTTCGAGCAGTACTTC
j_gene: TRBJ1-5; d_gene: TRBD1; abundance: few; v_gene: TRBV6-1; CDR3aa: CASRGDRALHF; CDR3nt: TGTGCCAGCAGAGGAGACAGGGCTCTCCATTTT
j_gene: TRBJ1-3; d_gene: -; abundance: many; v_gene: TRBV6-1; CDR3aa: CASSYGEPFGNTIYF; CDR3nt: TGTGCCAGCAGTTACGGGGAACCCTTTGGAAACACCATATATTTT
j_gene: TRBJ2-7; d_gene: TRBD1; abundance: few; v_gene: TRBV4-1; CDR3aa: CASSHRTGFGYEQYF; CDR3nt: TGCGCCAGCAGCCACCGGACAGGGTTTGGGTACGAGCAGTACTTC